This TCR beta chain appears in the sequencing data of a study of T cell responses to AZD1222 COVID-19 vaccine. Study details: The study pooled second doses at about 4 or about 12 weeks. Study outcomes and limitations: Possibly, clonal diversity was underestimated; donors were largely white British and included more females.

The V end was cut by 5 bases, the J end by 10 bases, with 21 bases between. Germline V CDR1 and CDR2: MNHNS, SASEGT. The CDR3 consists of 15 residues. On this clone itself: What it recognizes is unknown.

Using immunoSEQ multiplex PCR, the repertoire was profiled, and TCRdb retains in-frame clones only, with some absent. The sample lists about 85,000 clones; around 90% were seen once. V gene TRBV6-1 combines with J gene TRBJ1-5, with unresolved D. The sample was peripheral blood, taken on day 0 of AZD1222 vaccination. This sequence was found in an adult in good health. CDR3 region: CASSFERSGILPQHF. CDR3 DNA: TGTGCCAGCAGTTTTGAACGGTCGGGAATATTACCCCAGCATTTT.